This note documents a single T cell receptor beta chain sequence. A unique molecular identifier was carried by every single TCR cDNA molecule. Via MiXCR, TCRdb re-called the 5' RACE reads, giving one row per CDR3 protein. The sample includes more than 75,000 distinct CDR3 sequences, around 12% of them seen just once. V gave up 5 bases and J gave up 0 bases; unmatched junction bases: 6. Germline CDR1 is SGHTA and CDR2 is FQGNSA. The CDR3 extends over 15 amino acids. The data are from a study of spatial heterogeneity in lung cancer. Study summary: A consistent excess of beta-chain over alpha-chain sequences was detected.

Time point of the sample: sample taken at primary tumor resection. Whole RNA, which was extracted from tumor, nontumor lung tissue or frozen PBMC, was sequenced without any cell sorting. A total of approximately 70 untreated early-stage non-small cell lung cancer patients served as donors. The receptor's source is a male donor with early-stage non-small cell lung cancer. Sequencing was performed on PBMCs, taken at surgery. This chain uses TRBV7-2 with TRBJ2-5, with 7 positions matching TRBD1. CDR3 residues: CASSRTQGYQETQYF. The CDR3 DNA follows: TGTGCCAGCAGCCGAACACAGGGGTACCAAGAGACCCAGTACTTC.